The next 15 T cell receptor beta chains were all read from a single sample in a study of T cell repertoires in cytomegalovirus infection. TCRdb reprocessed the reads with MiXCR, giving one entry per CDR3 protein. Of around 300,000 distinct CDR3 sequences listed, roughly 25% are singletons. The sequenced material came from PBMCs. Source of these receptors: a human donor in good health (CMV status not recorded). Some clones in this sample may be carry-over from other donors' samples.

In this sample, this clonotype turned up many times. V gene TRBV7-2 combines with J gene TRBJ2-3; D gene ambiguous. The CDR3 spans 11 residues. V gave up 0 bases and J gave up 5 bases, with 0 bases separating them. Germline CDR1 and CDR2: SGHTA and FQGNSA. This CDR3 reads CASSLADTQYF. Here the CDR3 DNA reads TGTGCCAGCAGCTTAGCAGATACGCAGTATTTT.

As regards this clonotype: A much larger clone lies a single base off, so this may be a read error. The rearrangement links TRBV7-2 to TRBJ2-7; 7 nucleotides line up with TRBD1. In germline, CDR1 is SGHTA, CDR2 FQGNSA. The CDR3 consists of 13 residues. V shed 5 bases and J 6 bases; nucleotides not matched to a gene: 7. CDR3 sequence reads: CASSPRGGGEQYF. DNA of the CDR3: TGTGCCAGCAGCCCTAGAGGGGGCGGCGAGCAGTACTTC.

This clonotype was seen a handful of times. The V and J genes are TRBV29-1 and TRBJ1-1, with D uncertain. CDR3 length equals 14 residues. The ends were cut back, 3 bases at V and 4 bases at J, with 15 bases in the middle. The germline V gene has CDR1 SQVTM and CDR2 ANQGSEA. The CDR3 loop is CSVDSGSPGTEAFF. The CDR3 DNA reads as TGCAGCGTTGATTCTGGTTCCCCGGGCACTGAAGCTTTCTTT.

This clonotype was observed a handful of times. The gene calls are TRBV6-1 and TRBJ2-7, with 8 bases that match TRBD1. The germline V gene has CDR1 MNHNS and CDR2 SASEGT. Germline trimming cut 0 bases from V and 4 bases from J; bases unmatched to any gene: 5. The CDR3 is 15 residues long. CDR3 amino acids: CASSEASQGAYEQYF. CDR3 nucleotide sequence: TGTGCCAGCAGTGAAGCGTCCCAGGGGGCTTACGAGCAGTACTTC.

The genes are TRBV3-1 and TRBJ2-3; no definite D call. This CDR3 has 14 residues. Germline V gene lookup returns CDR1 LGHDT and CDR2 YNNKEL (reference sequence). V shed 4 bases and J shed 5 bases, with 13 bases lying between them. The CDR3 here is CASSPPMAGDTQYF. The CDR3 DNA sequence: TGTGCCAGCAGCCCCCCGATGGCAGGAGATACGCAGTATTTT.

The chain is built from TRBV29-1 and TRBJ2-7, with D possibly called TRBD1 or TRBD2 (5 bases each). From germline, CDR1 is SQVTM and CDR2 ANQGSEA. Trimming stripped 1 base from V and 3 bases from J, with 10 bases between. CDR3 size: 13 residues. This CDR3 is CSVEGGVNYEQYF. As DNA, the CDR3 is TGCAGCGTTGAAGGAGGGGTGAACTACGAGCAGTACTTC.

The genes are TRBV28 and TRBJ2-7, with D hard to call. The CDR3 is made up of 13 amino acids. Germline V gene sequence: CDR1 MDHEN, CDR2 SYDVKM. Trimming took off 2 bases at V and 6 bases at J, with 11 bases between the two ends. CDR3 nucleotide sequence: TGTGCCAGCAGTTTAGGAATGACCGGCGAGCAGTACTTC. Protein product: CASSLGMTGEQYF.

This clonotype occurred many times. The CDR3, as DNA: TGTGCCAGCAGCTTCCAACCAGGGGGCGACTACACCTTC. Protein product: CASSFQPGGDYTF. This chain connects TRBV7-2 to TRBJ1-2, with TRBD1 matching 8 bases. The CDR3 consists of 13 residues. The ends lost 3 bases at V and 10 bases at J; junction bases unmatched: 7. Germline V lookup: CDR1 SGHTA, CDR2 FQGNSA.

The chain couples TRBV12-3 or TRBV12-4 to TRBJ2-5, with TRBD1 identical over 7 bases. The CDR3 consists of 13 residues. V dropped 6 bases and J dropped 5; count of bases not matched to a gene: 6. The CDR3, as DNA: TGTGCCAGCAGCGACAGGGTCGGGGAGACCCAGTACTTC. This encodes CASSDRVGETQYF.

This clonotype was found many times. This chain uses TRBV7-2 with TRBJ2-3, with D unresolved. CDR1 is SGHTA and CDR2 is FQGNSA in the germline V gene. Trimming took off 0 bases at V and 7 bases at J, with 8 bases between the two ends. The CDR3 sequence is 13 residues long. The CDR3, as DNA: TGTGCCAGCAGCTTAGCGCTTAGATATACGCAGTATTTT. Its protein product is CASSLALRYTQYF.

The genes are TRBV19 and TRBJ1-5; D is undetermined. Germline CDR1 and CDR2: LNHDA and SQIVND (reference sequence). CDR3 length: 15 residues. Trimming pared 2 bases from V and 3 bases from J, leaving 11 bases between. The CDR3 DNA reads TGTGCCAGTAGTATACCCCACGAAACCAATCAGCCCCAGCATTTT. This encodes CASSIPHETNQPQHF.

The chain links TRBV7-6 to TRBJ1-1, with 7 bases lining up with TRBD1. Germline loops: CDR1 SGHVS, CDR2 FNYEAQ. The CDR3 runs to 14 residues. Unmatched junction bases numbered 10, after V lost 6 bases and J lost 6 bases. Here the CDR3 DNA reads TGTGCCAGCAGGCAACAGGGGATTAGTGCTGAAGCTTTCTTT. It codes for CASRQQGISAEAFF.

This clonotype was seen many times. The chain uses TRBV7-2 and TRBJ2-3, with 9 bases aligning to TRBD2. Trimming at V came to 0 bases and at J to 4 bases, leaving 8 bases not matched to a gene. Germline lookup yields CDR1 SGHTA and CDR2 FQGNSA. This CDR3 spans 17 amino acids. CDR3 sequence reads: CASSLAPPAGGPDTQYF. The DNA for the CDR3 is TGTGCCAGCAGCTTAGCGCCCCCAGCGGGAGGCCCAGATACGCAGTATTTT.

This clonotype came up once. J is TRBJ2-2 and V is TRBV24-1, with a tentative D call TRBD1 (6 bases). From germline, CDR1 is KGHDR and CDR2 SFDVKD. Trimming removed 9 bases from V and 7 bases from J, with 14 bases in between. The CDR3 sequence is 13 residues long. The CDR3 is CATSNRDGGELFF. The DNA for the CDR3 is TGTGCCACCTCGAACAGGGACGGCGGGGAGCTGTTTTTT.

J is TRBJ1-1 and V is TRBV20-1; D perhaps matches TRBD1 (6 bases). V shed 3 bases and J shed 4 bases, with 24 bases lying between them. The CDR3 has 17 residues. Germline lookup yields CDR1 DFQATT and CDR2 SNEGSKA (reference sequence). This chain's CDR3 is CSASGPLQGTRSTEAFF. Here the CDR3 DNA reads TGCAGTGCTAGCGGACCCCTCCAGGGGACTAGAAGCACTGAAGCTTTCTTT.